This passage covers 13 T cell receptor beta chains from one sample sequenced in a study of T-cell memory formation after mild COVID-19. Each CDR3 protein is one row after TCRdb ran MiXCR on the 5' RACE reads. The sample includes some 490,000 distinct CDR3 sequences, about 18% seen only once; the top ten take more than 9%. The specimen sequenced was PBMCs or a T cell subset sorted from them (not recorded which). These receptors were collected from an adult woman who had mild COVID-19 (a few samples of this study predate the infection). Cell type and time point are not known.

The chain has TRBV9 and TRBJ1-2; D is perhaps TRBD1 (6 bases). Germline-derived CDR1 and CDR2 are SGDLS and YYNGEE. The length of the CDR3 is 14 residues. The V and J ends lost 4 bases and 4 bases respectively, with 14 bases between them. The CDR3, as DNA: TGTGCCAGCAGCTCACAGGGTCGTGCCTATGGCTACACCTTC. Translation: CASSSQGRAYGYTF.

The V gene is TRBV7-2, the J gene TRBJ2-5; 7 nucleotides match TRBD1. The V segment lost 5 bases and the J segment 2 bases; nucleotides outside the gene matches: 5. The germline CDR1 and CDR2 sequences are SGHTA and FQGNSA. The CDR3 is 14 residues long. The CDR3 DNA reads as TGTGCCAGCAGCATCTGGACAGGTCAAGAGACCCAGTACTTC. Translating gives CASSIWTGQETQYF.

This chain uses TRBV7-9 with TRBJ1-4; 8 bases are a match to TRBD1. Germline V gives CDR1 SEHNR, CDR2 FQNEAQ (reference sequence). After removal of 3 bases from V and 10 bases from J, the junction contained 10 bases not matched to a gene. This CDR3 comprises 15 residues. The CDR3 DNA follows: TGTGCCAGCAGCTTTCTGACAGGGGCGATTGGAAAACTGTTTTTT. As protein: CASSFLTGAIGKLFF.

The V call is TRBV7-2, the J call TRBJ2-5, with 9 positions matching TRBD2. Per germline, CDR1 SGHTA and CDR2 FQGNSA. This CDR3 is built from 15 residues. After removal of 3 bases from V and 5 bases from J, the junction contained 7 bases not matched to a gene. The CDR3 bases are TGTGCCAGCAGCTTTGATAGCGGGAGTGGGGAGACCCAGTACTTC. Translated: CASSFDSGSGETQYF.

The CDR3 nucleotides are TGTGCCAGCAGCGATGGGTACGGGGTTTTCTATGGCTACACCTTC. Its protein product is CASSDGYGVFYGYTF. The chain uses TRBV12-3 or TRBV12-4 and TRBJ1-2; D is unclear. V was shortened by 6 bases and J by 4 bases, with 18 bases between the two germline ends. This CDR3 has 15 residues.

CDR3 region: CASSRRDRVYEQYF. CDR3 coding DNA: TGTGCCAGCAGCCGACGGGACAGGGTTTACGAGCAGTACTTC. This rearrangement joins TRBV9 to TRBJ2-7, with 9 nucleotides matching TRBD1. Per germline, CDR1 SGDLS and CDR2 YYNGEE. There are 14 residues in the CDR3. Losses at the gene ends were 4 bases for V and 4 bases for J; bases not matched to a gene: 6.

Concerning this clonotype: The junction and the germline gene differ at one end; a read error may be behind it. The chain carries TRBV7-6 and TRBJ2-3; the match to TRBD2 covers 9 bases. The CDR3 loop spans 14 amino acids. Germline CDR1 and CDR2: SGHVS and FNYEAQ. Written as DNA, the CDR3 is TGTGCCAGCAGATTAGCGGGAGAGAAAGATACGCAGTATTTT. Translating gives CASRLAGEKDTQYF. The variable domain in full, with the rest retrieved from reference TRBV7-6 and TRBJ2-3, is GAGVSQSPRYKVTKRGQDVALRCDPISGHVSLYWYRQALGQGPEFLTYFNYEAQQDKSGLPNDRFSAERPEGSISTLTIQRTEQRDSAMYRCASRLAGEKDTQYFGPGTRLTVL.

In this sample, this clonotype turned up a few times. For the CDR3, the DNA is TGTGCCAGCATCGAAAAAAGAGACAGCCTCTACGAGCAGTACTTC. This sequence encodes CASIEKRDSLYEQYF. V gene TRBV7-8 combines with J gene TRBJ2-7; possible D gene TRBD1, 5 bases. Germline V gene sequence: CDR1 SGHVS, CDR2 FQNEAQ. Between the trimmed V and J ends, which lost 7 bases and 3 bases, there was a span of 19 bases. The CDR3 sequence is 15 residues long. Together with reference TRBV7-8 and TRBJ2-7, the CDR3 gives the full variable domain: GAGVSQSPRYKVAKRGQDVALRCDPISGHVSLFWYQQALGQGPEFLTYFQNEAQLDKSGLPSDRFFAERPEGSVSTLKIQRTQQEDSAVYLCASIEKRDSLYEQYFGPGTRLTVT.

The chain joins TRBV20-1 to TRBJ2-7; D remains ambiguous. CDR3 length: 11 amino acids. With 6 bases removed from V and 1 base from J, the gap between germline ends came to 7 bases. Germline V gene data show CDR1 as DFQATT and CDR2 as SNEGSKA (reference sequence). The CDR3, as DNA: TGCAGTGCGCGGAAATCCTACGAGCAGTACTTC. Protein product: CSARKSYEQYF.

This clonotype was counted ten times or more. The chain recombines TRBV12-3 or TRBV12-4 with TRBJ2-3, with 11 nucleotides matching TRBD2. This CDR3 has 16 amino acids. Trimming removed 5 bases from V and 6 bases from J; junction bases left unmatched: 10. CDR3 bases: TGTGCCAGCAGTCGTAACTTAGCGGGGGGGCCCGATACGCAGTATTTT. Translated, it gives CASSRNLAGGPDTQYF.

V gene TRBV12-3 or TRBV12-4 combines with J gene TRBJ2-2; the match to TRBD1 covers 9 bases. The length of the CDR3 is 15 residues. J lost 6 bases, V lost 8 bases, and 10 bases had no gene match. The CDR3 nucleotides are TGTGCCAGCGTTACCGGGACAGGGATACCCGGGGAGCTGTTTTTT. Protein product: CASVTGTGIPGELFF.

CDR3 in DNA: TGTGCCAGCAGCCGAGCGGGGGGGGTCCGTGTTACGCAGTATTTT. Protein: CASSRAGGVRVTQYF. This rearrangement joins TRBV6-5 to TRBJ2-3; 10 bases fit TRBD2. The CDR3 covers 15 residues. The trim removed 6 bases at V and 8 bases at J, leaving 11 bases unmatched. Germline-derived CDR1 and CDR2 are MNHEY and SVGAGI.

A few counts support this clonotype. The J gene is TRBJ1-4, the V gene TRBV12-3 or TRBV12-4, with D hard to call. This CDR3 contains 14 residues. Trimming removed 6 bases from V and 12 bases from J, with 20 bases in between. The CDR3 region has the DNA TGTGCCAGCAGGCGGACTTCTGAAATGAAAGAACTGTTTTTT. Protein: CASRRTSEMKELFF.